The source of this TCR beta chain is a study of blood T cells in healthy people across ages (dated by TCRdb to about 2015). With regard to the full study: Template switching captured roughly one uniquely barcoded TCR beta cDNA molecule per two T cells in model experiments. To track age-related changes in TCR beta repertoire diversity, the study relied on deep sequencing normalized with unique cDNA molecular identifiers. Four age groups were formed from the donors: young (average 16 years), middle-aged (approximately 40), aged (over 55) and long-lived (roughly 88). Donors of different ages were randomly distributed across sequencing lanes to avoid experimental bias. For two donors (one aged 18 to 30 and one aged 80 or older), the study analyzed two additional independent replicas of 1 million unique cDNA reads from the same blood draw. Overall study outcomes, separate from this receptor: Observed TCR beta diversity per million T cells fell roughly linearly with age, and a significant reduction was already apparent by age around 44. A strong correlation was found between observed TCR beta diversity and the percentage of naive T cells measured by flow cytometry. Because donor CMV infection status was unknown, age-related changes in expanded clonotypes were potentially confounded. Conclusive comparison of naive and antigen-experienced compartments was prevented by the profiling of bulk unsorted PBMCs. Compared with the aged group, the long-lived group had more naive CD4+ T cells, fewer expanded clones and increased TCR diversity, suggesting age selection. Estimates of total diversity from one million sequenced T cells were regarded as lower bounds and underestimates.

The roughly 39 donors, aged about 6 to 90 years, were systemically healthy Caucasian individuals from Russia. Around 9.9 milliliters of peripheral blood were collected from each donor into EDTA-treated Vacutainer tubes. Ficoll-Paque density-gradient centrifugation was used to isolate PBMCs, with at least 6 million obtained per sample. Trizol reagent was used to extract total RNA from PBMCs, with at least 6 micrograms per sample. The percentages of naive CD45RAhigh/CD27high T cells were determined by flow cytometry on a PBMC aliquot from every donor. On this clonotype itself: There is no known antigen for this receptor. Per-base qualities were not stored, and no clone one base away is much larger.

The CDR3, cysteine through phenylalanine, is 14 amino acids long. The retained sequence is limited to the CDR3, 42 bases, with the frame set at the first base. Sequences MNHEY (CDR1) and SMNVEV (CDR2) are obtained from the germline V gene (reference sequence). The trim is 8 bases for V and 8 bases for J, with a gap of 19 bases between the germline ends. To prepare the library, 5' RACE was applied. The sequencing machine was an Illumina HiSeq 2500. A second 7 to 11 cycle PCR used a sample-barcoded 5' primer and a J-beta primer mix. Each TCR beta cDNA molecule received a unique molecular identifier from a template-switch 5' adaptor carrying 12 random nucleotides. Each sample yielded at least 2.5 million CDR3-containing paired-end reads. All of the RNA was converted into first-strand cDNA using the Mint cDNA synthesis kit, with a TRBC-specific oligonucleotide serving as the primer. After uracil-DNA glycosylase treatment, a first 18-cycle PCR used universal primers M1SS and BC2_uni_R on all cDNA. From the authors' description of their analysis: Each sample was normalized by randomly selecting 1 million high-quality reads, each carrying a distinct molecular identifier. Reads sharing molecular identifiers were discarded rather than binned into consensus sequences. MiTCR, with a Q25 quality threshold and the strictest error-elimination algorithm, was used for CDR3 identification, clonotype clustering and error correction. A nonparametric unseen species model using Euler transformation provided a lower-bound estimate of total TCR beta diversity. The raw public reads went through TCRdb reprocessing: fastp at Q25, MiXCR clone calling, in-frame beta chains kept. Each record represents a unique CDR3 protein, reported with the most common genes and DNA among its rows. Clone size and V and J calls follow TCRdb, not the original study. The table for this sample lists hundreds of thousands of distinct CDR3 sequences; over 20% of them were counted only once. The top ten clonotypes cover roughly 3.6% of the sample.

The rearranged segments are TRBV27 and TRBJ1-3; the D gene cannot be named for sure. Sequenced sample: blood. The sequence was collected from a man aged 65 to 85 in good health. The DNA is TGTGCCAGCCCGAGCGCGGCTTTCGGAGACACCATATATTTT. This yields the protein CASPSAAFGDTIYF.